The sequence of this T cell receptor beta chain was determined in a study of shared clonotypes between healthy human individuals. Notes on the study in general: Large sequencing depth failed to make sorted-subset sequencing complete, rarefaction showed.

For this clone: As yet, its antigen is unknown. An end of the junction does not agree with germline; a read error may underlie this.

Genomic DNA (from each subset) was split evenly across several immunoSEQ plates. Replicate PCRs run on sorted subsets employed approximately 0.2 ug DNA, approximately 30,000 T cell genomes. Some clones are missing from TCRdb's copy, which holds only in-frame ones; the method was immunoSEQ multiplex PCR. The repertoire holds millions of clones, with roughly 92% as singletons. This clonotype originated in a man aged 18 to 35 in good health. Sequenced sample: naive CD4+ T cells sorted from blood. The subset is: CD45RA+ positively selected.

The CDR3 loop reads CASSTTALNTEAFF. As DNA, the CDR3 is TGTGCCAGTAGTACGACGGCACTGAATACTGAAGCTTTCTTT. The chain is built from TRBV19 and TRBJ1-1; D uncertain. The CDR3 extends over 14 amino acids. Per germline, CDR1 LNHDA and CDR2 SQIVND (reference sequence).